These 32 T cell receptor beta chains were sequenced from one sample in a study of response to subunit inactivated influenza vaccine. Via MiXCR, TCRdb re-called the RT-PCR reads, giving one row per CDR3 protein. Of about 570,000 distinct CDR3 sequences in the sample, approximately 10% were seen once. This sample also appeared in a second study, on T cells expressing NK-cell markers. That publication notes: It was by 5'RACE template switching with UMIs that TCR beta cDNA was made.

The sample was PBMCs from blood, taken on the day of vaccination. All receptors derive from a man in his fifties or sixties who received an inactivated influenza vaccine.

This chain joins TRBV20-1 and TRBJ2-7; 9 bases fit TRBD1. Trimming removed 3 bases from V and 0 bases from J; junction bases left unmatched: 3. The CDR3 is made up of 14 amino acids. In germline, CDR1 is DFQATT, CDR2 SNEGSKA (reference sequence). The CDR3, as DNA: TGCAGTGCTAGTGGACAGGGGACCTCCTACGAGCAGTACTTC. Translating gives CSASGQGTSYEQYF.

The sample holds a few counts of this clonotype. The V and J genes are TRBV5-1 and TRBJ1-1; D not certain. V lost 0 bases to trimming and J lost 5 bases, with 11 bases between them. The germline V gene encodes CDR1 SGHRS and CDR2 YFSETQ. The CDR3 is made up of 14 amino acids. CDR3 DNA sequence: TGCGCCAGCAGCTTGGACCCCCCGGGGACTGAAGCTTTCTTT. Residues: CASSLDPPGTEAFF.

This clonotype was detected many times. The chain is built from TRBV5-1 and TRBJ2-3; D possibly corresponds to TRBD1 (6 bases). The CDR3 length is 12 residues. Trimming removed 4 bases at V and 6 bases at J, with 9 bases between. Germline lookup yields CDR1 SGHRS and CDR2 YFSETQ. CDR3 loop: CASSKGQDTQYF. CDR3 nucleotides: TGCGCCAGCAGCAAAGGACAGGATACGCAGTATTTT.

This clonotype was found a few times. The genes are TRBV18 and TRBJ1-5, with D possibly being TRBD1 (5 bases). Germline CDR1 KGHSH, CDR2 LQKENI. The CDR3 runs 14 residues. Trimming removed 3 bases at V and 3 bases at J, with 9 bases between. CDR3 sequence: CASSPGLHNQPQHF. CDR3 in DNA: TGTGCCAGCTCACCGGGACTACACAATCAGCCCCAGCATTTT.

This clonotype was counted many times. The CDR3 sequence: CASSITGDHEQYF. The CDR3 DNA follows: TGCGCCAGCAGCATAACAGGGGACCACGAGCAGTACTTC. V usage is TRBV5-1 and J usage is TRBJ2-7; TRBD1 aligns across 7 bases. The V gene end was trimmed by 4 bases and the J gene end by 5 bases; junction bases not matched to a gene: 6. The CDR3 totals 13 residues. Germline V gene data show CDR1 as SGHRS and CDR2 as YFSETQ.

The V gene is TRBV9, the J gene TRBJ2-7; tentatively, D is TRBD1 (5 bases). CDR1 and CDR2 (germline): SGDLS, YYNGEE. Trimming cost V 4 bases and J 3 bases, with 20 bases left between them. This CDR3 contains 16 residues. CDR3 residues: CASSPRRVEGHYEQYF. The CDR3 DNA sequence: TGTGCCAGCAGCCCCCGTAGGGTAGAAGGACACTACGAGCAGTACTTC.

The V gene is TRBV29-1, the J gene TRBJ2-3; 13 bases align to TRBD2. The V gene end was trimmed by 6 bases and the J gene end by 3 bases; junction bases not matched to a gene: 18. The germline V gene has CDR1 SQVTM and CDR2 ANQGSEA. CDR3 length: 19 amino acids. The CDR3 DNA reads as TGCAGCGTCCTACCTCTAGGCCGAACTAGCGGGAGGGTGACAGATACGCAGTATTTT. Translated, it gives CSVLPLGRTSGRVTDTQYF.

CDR3 residues: CASSIGSSGNTIYF. CDR3 DNA sequence: TGTGCCAGCAGCATAGGGTCTAGCGGAAACACCATATATTTT. This chain joins TRBV7-9 and TRBJ1-3; D uncertain. The CDR3 length is 14 residues. V dropped 5 bases and J dropped 4 bases, with 12 bases sitting between them. Germline CDR1 reads SEHNR; CDR2 reads FQNEAQ (reference sequence). The whole variable domain, filled in from reference TRBV7-9 and TRBJ1-3, reads DTGVSQNPRHKITKRGQNVTFRCDPISEHNRLYWYRQTLGQGPEFLTYFQNEAQLEKSRLLSDRFSAERPKGSFSTLEIQRTEQGDSAMYLCASSIGSSGNTIYFGEGSWLTVV.

This clonotype has a count of ten or more. A read error may produce the germline difference seen at one junction end. The rearrangement links TRBV7-2 to TRBJ1-1; D may be TRBD1 (6 bases). The CDR3 length is 9 residues. The V gene's germline CDR1 is SGHTA and CDR2 FQGNSA. The CDR3 DNA is TGTGCCAGCGGACAGTCTCCCTTTTTT. This gives the protein CASGQSPFF.

This clonotype was found a few times. The V call is TRBV12-3 or TRBV12-4, the J call TRBJ2-1, with D unclear. V was shortened by 1 base and J by 0 bases, with 25 bases between the two germline ends. This CDR3 is 21 amino acids long. The CDR3 sequence is CASSLDALPLGETFSYNEQFF. In nucleotides, the CDR3 is TGTGCCAGCAGTTTAGACGCCCTCCCCCTGGGCGAAACCTTCTCCTACAATGAGCAGTTCTTC.

This clonotype was detected only a few times. The J gene is TRBJ2-7, the V gene TRBV28, with D perhaps matching TRBD1 (6 bases). Per the germline V gene, CDR1 is MDHEN and CDR2 is SYDVKM. V dropped 5 bases and J dropped 4 bases, with 12 bases sitting between them. This CDR3 is built from 13 residues. The CDR3 DNA reads as TGTGCCAGCAGTGAAGGACAGCTGTACGAGCAGTACTTC. Translating it yields CASSEGQLYEQYF. Full variable domain (rest looked up from reference TRBV28 and TRBJ2-7): DVKVTQSSRYLVKRTGEKVFLECVQDMDHENMFWYRQDPGLGLRLIYFSYDVKMKEKGDIPEGYSVSREKKERFSLILESASTNQTSMYLCASSEGQLYEQYFGPGTRLTVT.

A few counts support this clonotype. This chain uses TRBV10-3 with TRBJ2-3; 11 nucleotides line up with TRBD2. This CDR3 has 16 residues. Losses at the gene ends were 2 bases for V and 2 bases for J; bases not matched to a gene: 3. In germline, CDR1 is ENHRY, CDR2 SYGVKD. CDR3 nucleotide sequence: TGTGCCATCAGTGAGGCGACTAGCGGGATCACAGATACGCAGTATTTT. Protein product: CAISEATSGITDTQYF.

This clonotype appeared a few times. CDR3 DNA sequence: TGCAGTGCTAGGGGACAGGGGGCGAACTATGGCTACACCTTC. This gives the protein CSARGQGANYGYTF. This chain joins TRBV20-1 and TRBJ1-2; 12 nucleotides line up with TRBD1. V was pared by 3 bases and J by 2 bases, with 1 base of the junction left unmatched. Germline V gene lookup returns CDR1 DFQATT and CDR2 SNEGSKA (reference sequence). This CDR3 is built from 14 residues.

This chain connects TRBV20-1 to TRBJ2-4; maybe TRBD1 (6 bases). This CDR3 has 15 amino acids. Per germline, CDR1 DFQATT and CDR2 SNEGSKA (reference sequence). V was trimmed by 5 bases and J by 0 bases, leaving 14 bases between them. The CDR3 reads CSAPEGELAKNIQYF. DNA of the CDR3: TGCAGTGCTCCAGAGGGGGAATTAGCCAAAAACATTCAGTACTTC.

The rearrangement links TRBV27 to TRBJ2-7, with 7 bases matching TRBD2. This CDR3 contains 16 residues. V was clipped by 0 bases and J by 3 bases; unmatched bases: 8. CDR1 and CDR2 from the germline V gene are MNHEY and SMNVEV (reference sequence). The CDR3 DNA reads as TGTGCCAGCAGTTTATCGATAGGCGGGAGTGTCTACGAGCAGTACTTC. Amino acids: CASSLSIGGSVYEQYF.

This clonotype was detected only a few times. The chain couples TRBV6-2 or TRBV6-3 to TRBJ1-1; no clear D gene. Germline V gene data show CDR1 as MNHEY and CDR2 as SVGEGT. The CDR3 length is 13 residues. Trimming removed 7 bases at V and 4 bases at J, with 13 bases between. DNA of the CDR3: TGTGCCAGCATCGACTGGGTAGGCACTGAAGCTTTCTTT. This translates into CASIDWVGTEAFF.

This clonotype was detected once. V is TRBV12-3 or TRBV12-4 and J is TRBJ1-5; D is undetermined. The V gene lost 7 bases and the J gene lost 3 bases, with 13 bases spanning the gap. The CDR3 extends over 14 amino acids. CDR3 DNA: TGTGCCAGCACCATGGACGGTTACAATCAGCCCCAGCATTTT. It is translated as CASTMDGYNQPQHF.

This clonotype was observed a handful of times. V usage is TRBV15 and J usage is TRBJ1-4; D unresolved. Germline-derived CDR1 and CDR2 are LNHNV and YYDKDF (reference sequence). The CDR3 sequence is 15 residues long. The germline V and J ends were trimmed by 1 base and 8 bases, with 14 bases remaining between them. CDR3 bases: TGTGCCACCAGCAGAGGTCCGGACGCCATGGAAAAACTGTTTTTT. Translated, it gives CATSRGPDAMEKLFF.

Concerning this clonotype itself: A read error may be the cause here, since a much bigger clone is one base away. This chain uses TRBV20-1 with TRBJ2-2; D gene unclear. The germline V and J ends were trimmed by 8 bases and 3 bases, with 13 bases remaining between them. CDR1 is DFQATT and CDR2 is SNEGSKA in the germline V gene (reference sequence). This CDR3 has 13 amino acids. The CDR3 DNA is TGCAGTTCTATCCACCTGGACACCGGGGAGCTGTTTTTT. It specifies CSSIHLDTGELFF.

This clonotype occurred a few times. The chain combines TRBV15 with TRBJ1-5, with D possibly being TRBD1 (5 bases). The CDR3 consists of 12 residues. Germline CDR1 LNHNV, CDR2 YYDKDF (reference sequence). Trimming cost V 9 bases and J 7 bases, with 13 bases left between them. The CDR3 bases are TGTGCCACTAGGACAACCGACCAGCCCCAGCATTTT. This translates into CATRTTDQPQHF. The variable domain in full, completed from reference TRBV15 and TRBJ1-5, reads DAMVIQNPRYQVTQFGKPVTLSCSQTLNHNVMYWYQQKSSQAPKLLFHYYDKDFNNEADTPDNFQSRRPNTSFCFLDIRSPGLGDTAMYLCATRTTDQPQHFGDGTRLSIL.

The rearrangement joins TRBV12-3 or TRBV12-4 to TRBJ2-3; the D is unclear. The V end was cut by 7 bases, the J end by 0 bases, with 11 bases between. This CDR3 comprises 14 residues. This CDR3 reads CASNFYSSTDTQYF. In nucleotides, the CDR3 is TGTGCCAGCAATTTTTATTCTAGCACAGATACGCAGTATTTT.

The table lists this clonotype with many counts. V gene TRBV4-2 combines with J gene TRBJ2-3, with 9 bases that match TRBD1. This CDR3 is 15 amino acids long. The V gene's germline CDR1 is LGHNA and CDR2 YNFKEQ. After removal of 4 bases from V and 2 bases from J, the junction contained 4 bases not matched to a gene. The CDR3 sequence: CASSPDRGVTDTQYF. The CDR3, as DNA: TGTGCCAGCAGCCCCGACAGGGGGGTCACAGATACGCAGTATTTT.

This chain connects TRBV7-8 to TRBJ1-2, with D possibly being TRBD1 (6 bases). The CDR3 runs to 15 residues. Germline V lookup: CDR1 SGHVS, CDR2 FQNEAQ. The V end was cut by 5 bases, the J end by 3 bases, with 16 bases between. The CDR3 loop reads CASSTRQAGDYGYTF. The CDR3 DNA follows: TGTGCCAGCAGCACCAGACAGGCGGGGGACTATGGCTACACCTTC.

This clonotype was detected only a few times. The gene calls are TRBV6-6 and TRBJ1-1; the D is unclear. Trimming removed 6 bases at V and 3 bases at J, with 11 bases between. The CDR3 is 13 amino acids. Germline CDR1 is MNHNY and CDR2 is SVGAGI (reference sequence). The CDR3 spells CASSSELDTEAFF. CDR3 nucleotides: TGTGCCAGCAGCTCCGAATTAGACACTGAAGCTTTCTTT.

This chain's CDR3 is CASSYYDGTGELFF. CDR3 nucleotides: TGTGCCAGCAGTTACTACGACGGTACCGGGGAGCTGTTTTTT. The chain has TRBV6-5 and TRBJ2-2; D gene unclear. Germline V CDR1 and CDR2: MNHEY, SVGAGI. The CDR3 has 14 amino acids. V was pared by 1 base and J by 5 bases, with 8 bases between.

This clonotype was seen a handful of times. DNA for the CDR3: TGTGCCAGCAGCTTAGCCCGGGACTATCAAGAGACCCAGTACTTC. Its protein product is CASSLARDYQETQYF. The rearrangement uses TRBV7-6 and TRBJ2-5; 7 nucleotides align to TRBD2. The junction had 3 bases not matched to a gene; V was cut back by 0 bases and J by 2 bases. The CDR3 is made up of 15 amino acids. Germline values: CDR1 SGHVS, CDR2 FNYEAQ.

The chain is built from TRBV7-9 and TRBJ2-1; 7 bases align to TRBD1. The length of the CDR3 is 15 residues. V was clipped by 1 base and J by 6 bases; unmatched bases: 6. The germline V gene encodes CDR1 SEHNR and CDR2 FQNEAQ (reference sequence). The CDR3 spells CASSLGRQGINEQFF. The CDR3 region has the DNA TGTGCCAGCAGCTTAGGCCGACAGGGAATCAATGAGCAGTTCTTC. The variable domain in full, completed from reference TRBV7-9 and TRBJ2-1, reads DTGVSQNPRHKITKRGQNVTFRCDPISEHNRLYWYRQTLGQGPEFLTYFQNEAQLEKSRLLSDRFSAERPKGSFSTLEIQRTEQGDSAMYLCASSLGRQGINEQFFGPGTRLTVL.

DNA of the CDR3: TGCAGTGCTGTGAGACAGGGAATCTACGAGCAGTACTTC. It encodes CSAVRQGIYEQYF. The chain has TRBV20-1 and TRBJ2-7; 7 positions agree with TRBD1. Germline CDR1 and CDR2: DFQATT and SNEGSKA (reference sequence). V was pared by 5 bases and J by 3 bases, with 7 bases of the junction left unmatched. This CDR3 comprises 13 residues.

This clonotype has just a few counts. The chain couples TRBV6-1 to TRBJ2-2; 7 bases align to TRBD1. CDR3 length: 15 amino acids. In germline, CDR1 is MNHNS, CDR2 SASEGT. After removal of 7 bases from V and 5 bases from J, the junction contained 10 bases not matched to a gene. CDR3 bases: TGTGCCAGCACCCAAAACAGGGGATGGACCGGGGAGCTGTTTTTT. Amino acid sequence: CASTQNRGWTGELFF.

V gene TRBV5-6 combines with J gene TRBJ1-2, with a tentative D call TRBD1 (5 bases). This CDR3 spans 12 amino acids. Germline values: CDR1 SGHDT, CDR2 YYEEEE. The V end lost 1 base, the J end lost 7 bases, and 8 bases lay between the germline ends. DNA for the CDR3: TGTGCCAGCAGCTTGCCAAGGGGTGGCTACACCTTC. The encoded protein is CASSLPRGGYTF.

This clonotype has a handful of counts. The gene calls are TRBV4-3 and TRBJ2-7; 8 bases match TRBD2. The CDR3 covers 17 residues. Per the germline V gene, CDR1 is LGHNA and CDR2 is YSLEER. J gave up 6 bases and V 2 bases, and 15 bases lay outside the gene matches. The CDR3 DNA reads as TGCGCCAGCAGCCAACGTCCCGCTATCGCGGGGGGCCCCGAGCAGTACTTC. It translates to CASSQRPAIAGGPEQYF.

This clonotype was picked up a small number of times. J is TRBJ2-7 and V is TRBV13; 7 nucleotides line up with TRBD2. The CDR3 runs to 16 residues. The ends lost 4 bases at V and 6 bases at J; junction bases unmatched: 15. The V gene's germline CDR1 is PRHDT and CDR2 FYEKMQ (reference sequence). CDR3 protein: CASSSGRRGDPLEQYF. The CDR3 bases are TGTGCCAGCAGCTCGGGACGACGGGGGGATCCCCTCGAGCAGTACTTC.